This T cell receptor (beta chain) was obtained from a study of blood T cell repertoires in COVID-19. Looking at the study overall: T cells, B-cell-depleted T cells, or PBMCs supplied cDNA or gDNA.

In the original processing: Reference gene primer amplification gave nucleated cell count estimates. Assay used: immunoSEQ multiplex PCR; TCRdb lists only in-frame clones, some missing. V and J calls and clone size come straight from that table; D and trimming were deduced from the DNA. The sample shows some 190,000 clones, around 80% of them seen only once. Trimming took off 4 bases at V and 8 bases at J, with 12 bases between the two ends. The CDR3 runs to 12 residues. The germline CDR1 and CDR2 sequences are SGHDT and YYEEEE. The chain carries TRBV5-6 and TRBJ1-2; D perhaps matches TRBD1 (5 bases). The source material was PBMCs or T cells enriched from blood (not recorded which). The source is a man in his thirties or forties with acute COVID-19. CDR3: CASSLQGGGYTF. For the CDR3, the DNA is TGTGCCAGCAGCCTCCAGGGTGGCGGCTACACCTTC.